The text below deals with one TCR beta chain. This clone was picked up a small number of times. The antigen it binds to is not known. Per-nucleotide qualities are absent, and no much larger clonotype sits a single base away. On an AutoMACS, CD4+ and CD8+ cells were isolated via positive magnetic bead selection, and their purity was verified by flow cytometry. Clonal expansions were first screened by flow cytometry with a TCR V beta antibody panel, then characterized by TCRB deep sequencing of sorted CD8+ fractions. Peripheral blood mononuclear cells were isolated by Ficoll-Paque PLUS density gradient separation. Nucleospin Tissue or Tissue XS kits were used to extract DNA from CD4-enriched, CD8-enriched or PBMC samples, and a Qubit 2.0 fluorometer was used for quantification. This sample stems from a study of somatic mutations in cytotoxic T cells in rheumatoid arthritis (dated by TCRdb to 2015 to 2018). Regarding the study in general: Right after diagnosis and prior to the start of any treatment, about 29 ml EDTA of peripheral blood was drawn from patients. Sorted V beta1+ cells also underwent TCRB sequencing, and some V beta antibody-stained T-cell populations were flow-sorted at nearly 100% purity on a FACSAria II or Sony SH800. The median ages of the patient and control groups were essentially identical. TCRB deep sequencing covered about 60 patients with rheumatoid arthritis along with 20 to 25 healthy controls. Whether expanded CD8+ T-cell clones in untreated, newly diagnosed rheumatoid arthritis carry somatic mutations was the study question, and clonality was characterized with TCRB deep sequencing.

CDR1 and CDR2 are drawn from the germline V gene: SQVTM, ANQGSEA. Germline trimming amounts to 5 bases on V and 5 bases on J, with 6 as the count of junction bases outside the gene matches. The CDR3 holds 13 amino acids from the cysteine to the phenylalanine. Left in the record is the CDR3 DNA by itself, 39 bases read in frame from the first base. Sequencing of TCRB CDR3 was done on genomic DNA with the immunoSEQ assay. The authors processed their data as follows. When patient CD8+ clones exceeding 1% were checked against published virus-specific TCRB sequences, only a few matched. Nothing other than productive TCRB rearrangements was included in the analyses. Clonality was calculated as a Shannon entropy-based productive clonality index, and a clone was defined by a unique TCRB CDR3 sequence. Repertoire overlap for a pair of samples was computed from each clone's template counts relative to total templates per sample. V-gene usage measured by flow cytometry correlated with TCRB sequencing V-gene usage, with a Spearman r of 0.6 to 0.65. TCRdb holds this immuneACCESS table with in-frame rearrangements only. Some clones are missing; in checked studies, unresolved V genes explain under half, and the rest has no known cause. From that table come the V and J calls and clone size; the DNA was used to work out D and trimming. The sample yields 6,500 to 9,000 clones; approximately 68% were counted once. The top ten clones comprise 30% to 45% of the sample.

The full study reports these points: CD8+ T-cell clonality in rheumatoid arthritis patients was not significantly different from that in age-matched healthy controls. The largest CD8+ clone made up more than 20% of CD8+ cells in 8 of 65 patients, and blood and synovial fluid shared several identical CD8+ TCRB sequences. The slight underrepresentation of TRBV07 in patients was not corrected for multiple comparisons. Healthy controls showed no age-related increase in CD8+ clonality, whereas patients did (Spearman r ~ 0.49). The antigen targets of the expanded CD8+ clones were unknown, and absence from virus-specific databases did not rule out viral specificity.

The sequenced sample was CD8+ T cells sorted from blood. The receptor was derived from an adult with rheumatoid arthritis. The sequence is built from TRBV29-1 and TRBJ1-1, with 9 central nucleotides matching TRBD1. In nucleotides, the sequence is TGCAGCGTTCCCGGACAGGGGAAAACTGAAGCTTTCTTT. It codes for CSVPGQGKTEAFF.